This T cell receptor beta chain was sequenced during a study of CXCR3-negative and CXCR3-positive naive CD8 T cells. Study-level points and caveats: A higher hydrophobicity marked the TRB CDR3s of CXCR3-positive naive cells versus CXCR3-negative naive cells.

Germline V lookup: CDR1 SQVTM, CDR2 ANQGSEA. This CDR3 has 17 residues. The authors prepared UMI-labeled TRB cDNA libraries by 5' RACE. Reanalyzing the 5' RACE reads, TCRdb keeps one entry per CDR3 protein, without DNA. This listing includes about 150,000 distinct CDR3 sequences. Worth noting for this clonotype: The target antigen is unknown.

What was sequenced was naive CXCR3+ CD8+ T cells from blood. Noted subset: CD45RO-CCR7+CD27+CD95- naive CD8+ T cells expressing CXCR3 (TNR3+). The chain has TRBV29-1 and TRBJ2-3; the D call from TCRdb, TRBD2, cannot be confirmed without DNA. The sequence was obtained from a human donor in good health. Some clones in this sample may be carry-over from other donors' samples. The CDR3 is CSVEDLRGSSSTDTQYF.